The entry below describes one TCR beta chain. Its binding antigen is unknown. Base qualities are not at hand, and no much larger clone is one base apart. The iRepertoire nested amplicon-rescue multiplex PCR (arm-PCR) platform was used to amplify TCR alpha and beta CDR3 regions from RNA. The input for one-step reverse transcription and amplification was about 100-450 ng of either tissue mRNA or PBMC total RNA. After bead purification, a secondary multiplex PCR added Illumina adapters, and libraries were gel-purified between 200 and 400 bp. Demultiplexing relied on internal 6-nucleotide barcodes carried by the libraries. Libraries were sequenced on an Illumina MiSeq with 2x220 or 2x250 nucleotide paired-end reads. Regarding the original processing steps: FLASH 1.2.11 was used to merge paired reads, and BWA-MEM then aligned the reads to the GRCh37 human genome before TRA and TRB reads were extracted. V and J assignment used an IMGT-derived reference of cassette sequences and CDR3 motifs that included pseudogenes. Reads were translated in three frames, and productive CDR3s were defined by a C…FGXG motif without stop codons. Unique combinations of V-J cassette pair and CDR3 amino acid sequence were defined as clonotypes. Hamming distance filtering was applied to reads, with thresholds set by the sequence error rate of each sample in mapped regions. TCRdb's own reprocessing of the public reads used fastp at Q25 and MiXCR and kept productive beta chains. CDR3 protein duplicates are merged, each entry listing the most common genes and DNA. What appears here as the V and J calls and clone size reflects TCRdb's work, not the paper's. This sample has around 93,000 distinct CDR3 sequences in its table, and 35% to 45% of those were observed once. The ten most abundant clones make up around two fifths of the sample.

This sample stems from a study of glioma-infiltrating T cells (dated by TCRdb to the mid-2010s). For the study in its entirety: TCR alpha- and beta-chain repertoires were sequenced from glioma tissue, non-neoplastic brain tissue and matched peripheral blood mononuclear cells. The paired cohort comprised three low-grade glioma patients, eight or nine primary glioblastoma patients and three non-glioma patients contributing non-neoplastic brain tissue. To measure divergence between tissue and blood T-cell populations, each tissue-infiltrating repertoire was compared with the peripheral blood repertoire of the same patient.

Study-level results and caveats: VJ-independent divergence between tissue and blood was lower than expected in non-neoplastic patients but higher than expected in all gliomas, particularly low-grade gliomas. Very few CDR3 sequences were found to be shared between tissue and blood, and this scarcity was attributed to high CDR3 diversity and limited sampling. Group comparisons were based on small numbers of patients: three non-neoplastic, three low-grade glioma and several glioblastoma patients.

From a lookup of the germline V gene, CDR1 and CDR2 are SGDLS and YYNGEE. From its cysteine to its phenylalanine, the CDR3 spans 17 amino acids. Only the CDR3 portion is preserved as DNA: 51 bases, with reading frame beginning at the first base. Trimming costs V 0 bases and J 4 bases, and their ends lie 18 bases apart. This receptor was obtained from a human donor with low-grade glioma or glioblastoma, undergoing nonglioma brain surgery, or in good health (not recorded which). The chain employs TRBV9 and TRBJ2-3; TRBD1 might be the D gene, on 6 matching bases. Sequencing used glioma tissue, nonneoplastic brain tissue, or PBMCs (not recorded which). The sequenced DNA is TGTGCCAGCAGCGTAGACCCGACAGGTCTTGTCGCAGATACGCAGTATTTT. Protein translation: CASSVDPTGLVADTQYF. The full variable domain, with segments outside the CDR3 supplied by the reference TRBV9 and TRBJ2-3 proteins, appears as DSGVTQTPKHLITATGQRVTLRCSPRSGDLSVYWYQQSLDQGLQFLIQYYNGEERAKGNILERFSAQQFPDLHSELNLSSLELGDSALYFCASSVDPTGLVADTQYFGPGTRLTVL.